The 21 T cell receptor beta chains reported below all come from one sample, sequenced in a study of siplizumab effects on memory and regulatory T cells. Profiled with immunoSEQ multiplex PCR; TCRdb holds only in-frame clones, not every one. The sample lists some 75,000 clones; around 93% were seen once. The sample was CD8+ T cells sorted from blood. The receptors come from a human donor in good health.

In the case of this clone: The junction shows a germline mismatch at one end, possibly a read error. The chain employs TRBV2 and TRBJ2-1; 14 bases fit TRBD2. The CDR3 loop spans 16 amino acids. Germline V gene data show CDR1 as SNHLY and CDR2 as FYNNEI. Here the CDR3 DNA reads TGTGCCAGCATTGAACGACTAGCGGGGGGGCGAGGCGAGCAGTTCTTC. Translation gives CASIERLAGGRGEQFF.

The chain has TRBV7-6 and TRBJ2-3; a weak D match, TRBD1 (5 bases). V was clipped by 3 bases and J by 0 bases, with 10 bases between them. This CDR3 region has 15 residues. Germline loops: CDR1 SGHVS, CDR2 FNYEAQ. The CDR3 reads CASSLLGASTDTQYF. DNA for the CDR3: TGTGCCAGCAGCTTGTTAGGGGCTAGCACAGATACGCAGTATTTT. Combining the CDR3 with reference TRBV7-6 and TRBJ2-3 gives the whole variable domain GAGVSQSPRYKVTKRGQDVALRCDPISGHVSLYWYRQALGQGPEFLTYFNYEAQQDKSGLPNDRFSAERPEGSISTLTIQRTEQRDSAMYRCASSLLGASTDTQYFGPGTRLTVL.

The rearrangement links TRBV7-8 to TRBJ2-5, with unresolved D. Trimming took 5 bases from V and 5 from J, leaving 9 bases between them. The CDR3 extends over 12 amino acids. The germline V gene has CDR1 SGHVS and CDR2 FQNEAQ. CDR3: CASSPIGETQYF. The CDR3 nucleotides are TGTGCCAGCAGCCCCATAGGGGAGACCCAGTACTTC.

The chain combines TRBV29-1 with TRBJ2-3, with no clear D. Looked up from germline, CDR1 is SQVTM and CDR2 is ANQGSEA. The germline V and J ends were trimmed by 1 base and 2 bases, with 7 bases remaining between them. The CDR3 runs to 13 residues. The CDR3 loop is CSVEGASTDTQYF. CDR3 in DNA: TGCAGCGTTGAAGGTGCGTCCACAGATACGCAGTATTTT.

The V gene is TRBV19, the J gene TRBJ1-5; D ambiguous. The V end lost 2 bases, the J end lost 7 bases, and 12 bases lay between the germline ends. Looked up from germline, CDR1 is LNHDA and CDR2 is SQIVND (reference sequence). This CDR3 has 14 amino acids. CDR3 region: CASSINPRYQPQHF. As DNA, the CDR3 is TGTGCCAGTAGTATAAACCCCCGTTACCAGCCCCAGCATTTT.

This chain links TRBV7-9 with TRBJ2-7; D unresolved. The CDR3 totals 13 residues. Per the germline V gene, CDR1 is SEHNR and CDR2 is FQNEAQ (reference sequence). V dropped 5 bases and J dropped 3 bases, with 11 bases sitting between them. The CDR3 coding sequence is TGTGCCAGCAGCCCGCCCGGAAACTACGAGCAGTACTTC. Its protein product is CASSPPGNYEQYF.

The rearrangement links TRBV19 to TRBJ1-5, with 10 bases identical to TRBD1. The junction had 8 bases not matched to a gene; V was cut back by 3 bases and J by 6 bases. CDR3 length equals 16 residues. The V gene's germline CDR1 is LNHDA and CDR2 SQIVND (reference sequence). This CDR3 is CASSMGDRGFGQPQHF. DNA for the CDR3: TGTGCCAGTAGTATGGGGGACAGGGGCTTTGGTCAGCCCCAGCATTTT.

V is TRBV5-5 and J is TRBJ2-7, with 8 bases identical to TRBD1. The germline V gene has CDR1 SGHKS and CDR2 YYEKEE (reference sequence). The V segment lost 0 bases and the J segment 4 bases; nucleotides outside the gene matches: 6. CDR3 length: 15 amino acids. CDR3 sequence (DNA): TGTGCCAGCAGCTTGGTACCAGGGGGCGAATACGAGCAGTACTTC. This translates into CASSLVPGGEYEQYF.

The chain recombines TRBV5-5 with TRBJ2-1; TRBD2 agrees at 8 bases. The J segment lost 7 bases and the V segment lost 2 bases, leaving 11 bases of the junction unmatched. Germline V gene lookup returns CDR1 SGHKS and CDR2 YYEKEE (reference sequence). This CDR3 contains 16 residues. CDR3 in amino acids: CASSFSTGGPRNEQFF. Here the CDR3 DNA reads TGTGCCAGCAGCTTCTCGACGGGGGGGCCTAGGAATGAGCAGTTCTTC.

V gene TRBV5-1 combines with J gene TRBJ2-1; D ambiguous. Germline V gene data show CDR1 as SGHRS and CDR2 as YFSETQ. V was cut by 1 base and J by 4 bases, with 6 bases left in between. The CDR3 sequence is 13 residues long. The CDR3: CASSLQGYNEQFF. CDR3 in DNA: TGCGCCAGCAGCTTGCAAGGGTACAATGAGCAGTTCTTC.

About this clone itself: The sample carries other DNA sequences with the same CDR3. The V call is TRBV4-1, the J call TRBJ2-3; 9 positions agree with TRBD2. CDR1 and CDR2 from the germline V gene are MGHRA and YSYEKL. This CDR3 comprises 16 residues. Trimming took 1 base from V and 5 from J; bases not matched to a gene: 7. The CDR3 bases are TGCGCCAGCAGCCAAGTGGCGGGGGGGCCTCTAGATACGCAGTATTTT. This sequence encodes CASSQVAGGPLDTQYF.

The V gene is TRBV5-6, the J gene TRBJ1-6; TRBD1 is a possible D gene (6 bases). The germline V gene encodes CDR1 SGHDT and CDR2 YYEEEE. V was trimmed by 4 bases and J by 3 bases, leaving 8 bases between them. The CDR3 covers 14 residues. The CDR3 DNA sequence: TGTGCCAGCAGCGAGGACAGCTATAATTCACCCCTCCACTTT. Encoded protein: CASSEDSYNSPLHF.

Written as DNA, the CDR3 is TGCAGTGCTAGAGATAGAAACGAGCAGTACTTC. Translating gives CSARDRNEQYF. V usage is TRBV20-1 and J usage is TRBJ2-7; D not certain. CDR3 length equals 11 residues. V lost 0 bases to trimming and J lost 5 bases, with 5 bases between them. Germline V gene sequence: CDR1 DFQATT, CDR2 SNEGSKA (reference sequence).

V and J are TRBV5-4 and TRBJ2-7; D gene ambiguous. Germline lookup yields CDR1 SGHNT and CDR2 YYREEE (reference sequence). This CDR3 is 13 amino acids long. V lost 3 bases, J lost 2 bases, and 9 bases lay in between. CDR3 nucleotide sequence: TGTGCCAGCAGCTCGGGCTCGACCTACGAGCAGTACTTC. Protein: CASSSGSTYEQYF.

Of note for this clone: Other nucleotide sequences from this sample produce the same CDR3. The rearrangement uses TRBV27 and TRBJ2-3; D is ambiguous. Trimming cost V 3 bases and J 2 bases, with 6 bases left between them. Looked up from germline, CDR1 is MNHEY and CDR2 is SMNVEV (reference sequence). The CDR3 spans 13 residues. The CDR3 DNA is TGTGCCAGCAGTTTCAGTTCCACAGATACGCAGTATTTT. It is translated as CASSFSSTDTQYF.

Sample share makes this clone medium-sized. V is TRBV12-5 and J is TRBJ1-1; D is unresolved. Trimming stripped 1 base from V and 7 bases from J, with 13 bases between. CDR3 length: 14 amino acids. Germline V gene sequence: CDR1 LGHNT, CDR2 FRNRAP. The chain's CDR3 is CASGLGGLKDEAFF. DNA of the CDR3: TGTGCTAGTGGTTTGGGCGGCCTTAAGGATGAAGCTTTCTTT. The complete variable domain, with remaining parts taken from reference TRBV12-5 and TRBJ1-1, reads DARVTQTPRHKVTEMGQEVTMRCQPILGHNTVFWYRQTMMQGLELLAYFRNRAPLDDSGMPKDRFSAEMPDATLATLKIQPSEPRDSAVYFCASGLGGLKDEAFFGQGTRLTVV.

The chain has TRBV6-7 and TRBJ1-6; 9 positions agree with TRBD1. TRBV6-7 is identified as an open reading frame with a role that is uncertain. The CDR3 covers 17 residues. Germline trimming cut 11 bases from V and 3 bases from J; bases unmatched to any gene: 14. The CDR3 DNA is TGTGCCCCTACAGGGGGCAGTTCGGAATTCTATAATTCACCCCTCCACTTT. Translated: CAPTGGSSEFYNSPLHF.

Concerning this clone itself: A much more abundant neighbour one base away suggests this may be a read error. The DNA for the CDR3 is TGTGCCAGCAGCTTAGGAGGGTTCACTGAAGCTTTCTTT. Protein: CASSLGGFTEAFF. The chain carries TRBV7-2 and TRBJ1-1; D is unclear. The CDR3 runs 13 residues. The V end was cut by 1 base, the J end by 4 bases, with 7 bases between. Germline V gene data show CDR1 as SGHTA and CDR2 as FQGNSA.

CDR3 loop: CAIGETQYF. Here the CDR3 DNA reads TGTGCCATAGGAGAGACCCAGTACTTC. This chain uses TRBV2 with TRBJ2-5; D call uncertain. Germline assignment: CDR1 SNHLY and CDR2 FYNNEI. V shed 10 bases and J shed 4 bases, with 4 bases lying between them. The CDR3 is 9 residues long.

The rearrangement links TRBV19 to TRBJ2-1; a possible D gene is TRBD2 (5 bases). The V end was cut by 6 bases, the J end by 1 base, with 16 bases between. The CDR3 extends over 16 amino acids. Germline CDR1 LNHDA, CDR2 SQIVND (reference sequence). The CDR3: CASSAGEGSSYNEQFF. Here the CDR3 DNA reads TGTGCCAGTAGCGCCGGCGAGGGAAGTTCCTACAATGAGCAGTTCTTC.

The V and J genes are TRBV5-4 and TRBJ2-1; D assignment may be TRBD1 or TRBD2 (5 bases each). The CDR3 contains 13 residues. The ends were cut back, 2 bases at V and 6 bases at J, with 9 bases in the middle. Germline V gene lookup returns CDR1 SGHNT and CDR2 YYREEE (reference sequence). The CDR3 DNA reads as TGTGCCAGCAGCTTCTCAGGGAGCAATGAGCAGTTCTTC. It yields the protein CASSFSGSNEQFF.